Shown below are 22 T cell receptor beta chains from a single sample sequenced in a study of blood T cells in healthy people across ages. Then a second PCR, running about 6 to 11 cycles, was carried out with a sample-barcoded 5' primer and a J-beta primer mix. From the 5' RACE reads, TCRdb called clonotypes with MiXCR, one entry per CDR3 protein. The sample includes 600,000 to 1,000,000 distinct CDR3 sequences, 55% to 70% of them seen just once. The sequenced material came from blood. The receptors come from a young man in good health.

The gene calls are TRBV20-1 and TRBJ2-7; D is possibly TRBD2 (6 bases). This CDR3 spans 15 amino acids. Trimming removed 2 bases from V and 2 bases from J, with 16 bases in between. Germline V gives CDR1 DFQATT, CDR2 SNEGSKA (reference sequence). In nucleotides, the CDR3 is TGCAGTGCTAGATCCTTAGGCGGGAAGACCTACGAGCAGTACTTC. Protein sequence: CSARSLGGKTYEQYF.

In this sample, this clonotype turned up a few times. J is TRBJ2-1 and V is TRBV29-1; D perhaps matches TRBD2 (6 bases). Germline V gene lookup returns CDR1 SQVTM and CDR2 ANQGSEA. Trimming took off 6 bases at V and 0 bases at J, with 18 bases between the two ends. This CDR3 spans 16 amino acids. The DNA for the CDR3 is TGCAGCGTCGTCTCGACTAGTACAGGCTCCTACAATGAGCAGTTCTTC. This encodes CSVVSTSTGSYNEQFF.

This clonotype was seen a handful of times. The V gene is TRBV29-1, the J gene TRBJ2-2; TRBD2 matches 11 bases. The CDR3 is 13 amino acids. CDR1 and CDR2 from the germline V gene are SQVTM and ANQGSEA. V dropped 4 bases and J dropped 9; count of bases not matched to a gene: 4. Here the CDR3 reads CSVVTSGGRELFF. As DNA, the CDR3 is TGCAGCGTTGTTACTAGCGGGGGCCGGGAGCTGTTTTTT.

This clonotype was seen ten or more times. V and J are TRBV28 and TRBJ2-1, with a weak D call TRBD2 (6 bases). V was shortened by 9 bases and J by 10 bases, with 13 bases between the two germline ends. The CDR3 contains 11 residues. Germline V gene lookup returns CDR1 MDHEN and CDR2 SYDVKM. CDR3 sequence (DNA): TGTGCCAGTTCTAGCGAACCCGAGCAGTTCTTC. Protein: CASSSEPEQFF.

The CDR3 spells CASSQDLHSGANVLTF. DNA of the CDR3: TGTGCCAGCAGCCAAGATCTGCATTCTGGGGCCAACGTCCTGACTTTC. V usage is TRBV4-2 and J usage is TRBJ2-6; D remains ambiguous. Trimming took off 0 bases at V and 1 base at J, with 7 bases between the two ends. CDR3 size: 16 residues. Germline V lookup: CDR1 LGHNA, CDR2 YNFKEQ.

A few counts support this clonotype. The CDR3 loop reads CAISEEAYDQFF. The DNA for the CDR3 is TGTGCCATCAGTGAGGAAGCCTACGATCAGTTCTTC. The gene calls are TRBV10-3 and TRBJ2-1; D not certain. This CDR3 has 12 amino acids. Germline V lookup: CDR1 ENHRY, CDR2 SYGVKD. The V gene lost 2 bases and the J gene lost 13 bases, with 12 bases spanning the gap.

The rearrangement joins TRBV13 to TRBJ1-4, with 8 bases lining up with TRBD1. The CDR3 is made up of 15 amino acids. Germline CDR1 PRHDT, CDR2 FYEKMQ (reference sequence). V gave up 3 bases and J gave up 7 bases; unmatched junction bases: 7. In DNA, the CDR3 is TGTGCCAGCAGCTTTAAGACAGGGGCCGGTGAAAAACTGTTTTTT. Translation: CASSFKTGAGEKLFF.

The chain joins TRBV20-1 to TRBJ2-7; TRBD2 agrees at 10 bases. The CDR3 spans 15 residues. The V gene's germline CDR1 is DFQATT and CDR2 SNEGSKA (reference sequence). V shed 3 bases, J shed 7 bases, and the junction held 12 bases outside the gene matches. CDR3 loop: CSASDQRGGRDEQYF. CDR3 sequence (DNA): TGCAGTGCTAGCGACCAGCGGGGGGGCCGGGATGAGCAGTACTTC.

Note on this clonotype: One end of the junction does not line up with germline, which may come from a read error. The chain combines TRBV25-1 with TRBJ1-2; possibly TRBD1 for D (6 bases). This CDR3 is 15 amino acids long. Germline V gene data show CDR1 as MGHDK and CDR2 as SYGVNS. The CDR3 DNA reads as TGTGCCAGCAGTGGTCCGTCTAGGGGGTACTATGGCTACACCTTT. Protein product: CASSGPSRGYYGYTF.

The V gene is TRBV20-1, the J gene TRBJ1-2; D perhaps matches TRBD1 (6 bases). The length of the CDR3 is 13 residues. CDR1 DFQATT and CDR2 SNEGSKA come from the germline V gene (reference sequence). The germline V and J ends were trimmed by 3 bases and 4 bases, with 12 bases remaining between them. The CDR3 loop reads CSASKGGGYGYTF. CDR3 nucleotide sequence: TGCAGTGCTAGTAAAGGGGGAGGCTATGGCTACACCTTC.

The chain links TRBV20-1 to TRBJ2-3, with D perhaps TRBD2 (6 bases). Germline loops: CDR1 DFQATT, CDR2 SNEGSKA (reference sequence). The V gene lost 3 bases and the J gene lost 0 bases, with 13 bases spanning the gap. The CDR3 is made up of 15 amino acids. CDR3 bases: TGCAGTGCTAGTTCAGGCGGGGCTAGCACAGATACGCAGTATTTT. This codes for CSASSGGASTDTQYF.

On this clonotype: Relative to the germline gene, one junction end is altered; a read error may explain this. The V gene is TRBV5-6, the J gene TRBJ2-1; possible D gene TRBD1, 6 bases. In germline, CDR1 is SGHDT, CDR2 YYEEEE. There are 17 residues in the CDR3. CDR3 in DNA: TGTGCCAGCAGCGCGGATGCTTGGACAGCCTCCTACAGTGAGCAGTTCTTC. Encoded protein: CASSADAWTASYSEQFF.

This sequence joins TRBV7-2 and TRBJ2-5; D is unclear. The J call may be faulty, since TRBJ2-7 better matches the DNA end. Germline V gene data show CDR1 as SGHTA and CDR2 as FQGNSA. The CDR3 loop spans 15 amino acids. CDR3 residues: CASSFLAEPDYEQYF. CDR3 DNA: TGTGCCAGCAGCTTTCTTGCCGAACCAGATTACGAGCAGTACTTC.

This chain uses TRBV6-5 with TRBJ2-7; TRBD1 matches at 9 bases. The CDR3 runs 15 residues. CDR1 is MNHEY, CDR2 SVGAGI, per germline. Unmatched junction bases numbered 6, after V lost 5 bases and J lost 1 base. This chain's CDR3 is CASSVSGQGSYEQYF. CDR3 sequence (DNA): TGTGCCAGCAGTGTATCGGGACAGGGATCCTACGAGCAGTACTTC.

The V gene is TRBV7-2, the J gene TRBJ2-7; TRBD1 is a possible D gene (5 bases). The V end was cut by 1 base, the J end by 5 bases, with 9 bases between. The CDR3 is made up of 13 amino acids. Germline CDR1 is SGHTA and CDR2 is FQGNSA. DNA for the CDR3: TGTGCCAGCAGCTTAGAGACAGTCCACGAGCAGTACTTC. Its protein product is CASSLETVHEQYF.

The chain couples TRBV24-1 to TRBJ2-3; the match to TRBD2 covers 9 bases. CDR3 length: 17 amino acids. Germline CDR1 reads KGHDR; CDR2 reads SFDVKD. V dropped 2 bases and J dropped 3; count of bases not matched to a gene: 8. The CDR3 loop reads CATSDYRKAGGTDTQYF. CDR3 nucleotide sequence: TGTGCCACCAGTGATTATAGAAAAGCGGGAGGTACAGATACGCAGTATTTT.

This clonotype was counted between two and nine times. The chain is built from TRBV29-1 and TRBJ1-1; the D is unclear. With 5 bases removed from V and 7 bases from J, the gap between germline ends came to 8 bases. Per germline, CDR1 SQVTM and CDR2 ANQGSEA. The CDR3 totals 10 residues. The CDR3 bases are TGCAGCGTTAGGGTGGGTGAAGCTTTCTTT. Encoded protein: CSVRVGEAFF.

The V and J genes are TRBV6-5 and TRBJ2-3; D possibly corresponds to TRBD1 (6 bases). Germline lookup yields CDR1 MNHEY and CDR2 SVGAGI. Trimming took off 5 bases at V and 7 bases at J, with 13 bases between the two ends. CDR3 length: 13 amino acids. Written as DNA, the CDR3 is TGTGCCAGCAGTGACAGACAGGCACATACGCAGTATTTT. This translates into CASSDRQAHTQYF.

The rearrangement links TRBV9 to TRBJ2-7; 9 bases map to TRBD1. V was pared by 2 bases and J by 7 bases, with 16 bases of the junction left unmatched. This CDR3 is built from 17 residues. Germline CDR1 is SGDLS and CDR2 is YYNGEE. CDR3 loop: CASSVRPGTGYAGEQYF. The CDR3 DNA reads TGTGCCAGCAGCGTTCGTCCCGGGACAGGGTACGCGGGTGAGCAGTACTTC.

The CDR3: CASSPGTSGSDQYF. DNA for the CDR3: TGTGCCAGCAGCCCGGGGACTAGCGGGAGTGACCAGTACTTC. V is TRBV7-2 and J is TRBJ2-5, with TRBD2 matching 14 bases. Germline V CDR1 and CDR2: SGHTA, FQGNSA. This CDR3 is built from 14 residues. After removal of 5 bases from V and 10 bases from J, the junction contained 6 bases not matched to a gene.

The chain uses TRBV12-1 and TRBJ2-4; TRBD2, the D gene given by the table, was not confirmed from the DNA. TRBV12-1 is a listed pseudogene. CDR3 length: 19 residues. This chain's CDR3 is CASSFARRVCGLAKNIQYF. In DNA form, the CDR3 reads TGTGCCAGCAGCTTTGCAAGGAGGGTGTGTGGACTAGCCAAAAACATTCAGTACTTC.

This chain joins TRBV11-1 and TRBJ2-7; D gene uncertain. The CDR3 has 13 residues. Germline V gene lookup returns CDR1 SGHAT and CDR2 FQDESV (reference sequence). Trimming cost V 5 bases and J 6 bases, with 14 bases left between them. CDR3 residues: CASSPYVSSEQYF. The CDR3 DNA reads TGTGCCAGCAGCCCCTATGTATCGAGCGAGCAGTACTTC.